The rows below give T cell receptor beta chains drawn from one sample of a study of blood T cell repertoires in COVID-19. Here immunoSEQ multiplex PCR was the method, and the copy in TCRdb shows in-frame clones only, minus some. The table includes 200,000 to 250,000 clones, less than 90% detected once. Sequencing used PBMCs or T cells enriched from blood (not recorded which). The receptors derive from a woman in her forties or fifties in a cohort exposed to, infected with or recovered from COVID-19 (not recorded which). The CDR3 runs from the conserved cysteine through the conserved F or W. The D gene is left open where the match is weak. Rows may omit the clone size; those that give it use once, few, many or a size class.

CDR3,DNA,J,V,D,size
CAWSVLSRGQGAGNTIYF,TGTGCCTGGAGTGTATTATCCCGGGGGCAGGGGGCTGGAAACACCATATATTTT,TRBJ1-3,TRBV30,TRBD1,NA
CASSRHTDTQYF,TGTGCCAGCAGCCGACACACAGATACGCAGTATTTT,TRBJ2-3,TRBV11-1,NA,once
CASSRHYEQYF,TGTGCCAGCAGCAGACATTACGAGCAGTACTTC,TRBJ2-7,TRBV3-1/TRBV3-2,NA,NA
CASSISGSGNTIYF,TGTGCCAGTAGTATCAGCGGCTCTGGAAACACCATATATTTT,TRBJ1-3,TRBV19,NA,NA
CASSQVGSTGELFF,TGCGCCAGCAGCCAAGTGGGGAGCACCGGGGAGCTGTTTTTT,TRBJ2-2,TRBV4-3,NA,NA
CASSRPDKVWTEAFF,TGTGCCAGCAGCAGACCGGACAAGGTGTGGACTGAAGCTTTCTTT,TRBJ1-1,TRBV5-4,NA,NA
CASSPTAGSSNEKLFF,TGTGCCAGCTCACCCACCGCGGGTTCCTCAAATGAAAAACTGTTTTTT,TRBJ1-4,TRBV18,NA,NA
CAWALLLGGYSPLHF,TGTGCCTGGGCGTTACTGCTGGGGGGGTATTCACCCCTCCACTTT,TRBJ1-6,TRBV30,NA,NA
CSASYSHQPQHF,TGCAGCGCAAGTTACTCCCATCAGCCCCAGCATTTT,TRBJ1-5,TRBV20-1,NA,NA
CASSFSGHSGNTIYF,TGTGCCAGCAGTTTTAGCGGCCACTCTGGAAACACCATATATTTT,TRBJ1-3,TRBV3-1/TRBV3-2,NA,NA
CASSRQVNTEAFF,TGTGCCAGCAGCCGACAGGTGAACACTGAAGCTTTCTTT,TRBJ1-1,TRBV11-3,NA,NA
CASSSKDSRTEPQHF,TGTGCCAGCAGCAGTAAGGACAGCCGTACTGAGCCCCAGCATTTT,TRBJ1-5,TRBV6-5,NA,NA
CASSSGTGAGHEQYF,TGCGCCAGCAGCTCTGGGACTGGGGCAGGCCACGAGCAGTACTTC,TRBJ2-7,TRBV5-1,NA,NA
CASSPRSGHNTEAFF,TGTGCCAGCAGTCCGCGATCAGGACACAACACTGAAGCTTTCTTT,TRBJ1-1,TRBV6-5,NA,NA
CASSRSPSGGHTDTQYF,TGTGCCAGCAGCCGTAGTCCTAGCGGGGGGCACACAGATACGCAGTATTTT,TRBJ2-3,TRBV3-1/TRBV3-2,TRBD2,NA
CASSLEGERGTEAFF,TGCGCCAGCAGCTTGGAAGGAGAGCGGGGCACTGAAGCTTTCTTT,TRBJ1-1,TRBV5-1,NA,NA
CASSEQGDQPQHF,TGTGCCAGCAGTGAACAGGGGGATCAGCCCCAGCATTTT,TRBJ1-5,TRBV6-1,TRBD1,NA
CASSYRGQGALNEKLFF,TGTGCCAGCAGCTATAGAGGACAGGGGGCTCTTAATGAAAAACTGTTTTTT,TRBJ1-4,TRBV7-9,TRBD1,NA
CASRSGTGGIGEQYF,TGTGCCAGCAGATCCGGGACAGGGGGTATCGGCGAGCAGTACTTC,TRBJ2-7,TRBV3-1/TRBV3-2,TRBD1,NA
CASSQDTGLGTGELFF,TGTGCCAGCAGCCAAGATACAGGGCTGGGCACCGGGGAGCTGTTTTTT,TRBJ2-2,TRBV3-1/TRBV3-2,NA,NA
CASSLNQGGARTGELFF,TGTGCCAGCAGCTTAAATCAAGGGGGCGCGAGGACCGGGGAGCTGTTTTTT,TRBJ2-2,TRBV7-2,TRBD1,NA
CASIGGNEKLFF,TGTGCCAGCATTGGGGGGAATGAAAAACTGTTTTTT,TRBJ1-4,TRBV28,NA,NA
CASSLTSGNEKLFF,TGTGCCAGCAGCTTGACCAGCGGGAATGAAAAACTGTTTTTT,TRBJ1-4,TRBV7-8,NA,NA
CASSQVGGYQSSPLHF,TGCGCCAGCAGCCAAGTAGGGGGTTATCAATCTTCACCCCTCCACTTT,TRBJ1-6,TRBV4-3,NA,once
CASSQEWAAGGAKTQYF,TGCGCCAGCAGCCAAGAATGGGCTGCAGGGGGCGCGAAGACCCAGTACTTC,TRBJ2-5,TRBV4-3,TRBD1,NA
CASSSHTGARDEQYF,TGTGCCAGCAGTTCCCACACGGGAGCACGGGACGAGCAGTACTTC,TRBJ2-7,TRBV28,NA,NA
CASSPFGTGDNYGYTF,TGTGCCAGCTCACCTTTCGGGACAGGGGATAACTATGGCTACACCTTC,TRBJ1-2,TRBV18,TRBD1,NA
CATSRDRGRTDTQYF,TGTGCCACCAGCCGGGACAGGGGTAGGACAGATACGCAGTATTTT,TRBJ2-3,TRBV15,TRBD1,NA
CASADSAEQYF,TGTGCCAGCGCCGACAGTGCTGAGCAGTACTTC,TRBJ2-7,TRBV28,NA,once